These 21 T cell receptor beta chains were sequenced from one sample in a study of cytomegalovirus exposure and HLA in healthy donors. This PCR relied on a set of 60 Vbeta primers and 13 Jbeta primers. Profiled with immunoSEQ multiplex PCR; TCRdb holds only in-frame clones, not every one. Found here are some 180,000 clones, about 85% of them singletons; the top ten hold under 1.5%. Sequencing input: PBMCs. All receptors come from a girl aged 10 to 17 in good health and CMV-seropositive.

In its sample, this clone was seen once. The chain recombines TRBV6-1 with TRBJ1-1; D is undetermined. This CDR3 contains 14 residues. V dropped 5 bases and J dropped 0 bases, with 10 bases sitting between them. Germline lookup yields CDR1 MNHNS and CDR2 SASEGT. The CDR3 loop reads CASSLGGMNTEAFF. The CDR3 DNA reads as TGTGCCAGCAGTTTGGGAGGGATGAACACTGAAGCTTTCTTT.

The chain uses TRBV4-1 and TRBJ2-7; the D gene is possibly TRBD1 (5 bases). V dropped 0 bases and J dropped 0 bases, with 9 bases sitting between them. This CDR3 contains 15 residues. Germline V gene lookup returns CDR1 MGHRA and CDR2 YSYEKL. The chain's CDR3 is CASSQEGQSSYEQYF. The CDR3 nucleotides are TGCGCCAGCAGCCAAGAAGGACAAAGCTCCTACGAGCAGTACTTC.

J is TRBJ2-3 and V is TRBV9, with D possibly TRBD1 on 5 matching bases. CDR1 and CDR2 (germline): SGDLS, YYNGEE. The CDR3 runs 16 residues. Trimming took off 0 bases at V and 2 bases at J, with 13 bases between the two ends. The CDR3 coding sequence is TGTGCCAGCAGCGTAGGTCAGGGCCTCGCCACAGATACGCAGTATTTT. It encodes CASSVGQGLATDTQYF. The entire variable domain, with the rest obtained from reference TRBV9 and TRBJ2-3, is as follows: DSGVTQTPKHLITATGQRVTLRCSPRSGDLSVYWYQQSLDQGLQFLIQYYNGEERAKGNILERFSAQQFPDLHSELNLSSLELGDSALYFCASSVGQGLATDTQYFGPGTRLTVL.

The CDR3 region is CASSESGLSYEQYF. In DNA, the CDR3 is TGTGCCAGCAGTGAAAGCGGACTATCCTACGAGCAGTACTTC. The gene calls are TRBV27 and TRBJ2-7, with D tentatively TRBD2 (6 bases). V shed 5 bases and J shed 1 base, with 12 bases lying between them. CDR3 length: 14 residues. Germline V gene data show CDR1 as MNHEY and CDR2 as SMNVEV (reference sequence).

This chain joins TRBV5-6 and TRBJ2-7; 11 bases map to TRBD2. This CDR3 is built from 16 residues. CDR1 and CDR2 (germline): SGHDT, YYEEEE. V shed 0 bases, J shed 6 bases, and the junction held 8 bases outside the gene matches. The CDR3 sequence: CASSLGGLAVLGEQYF. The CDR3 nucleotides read TGTGCCAGCAGCTTGGGGGGACTAGCGGTCCTCGGCGAGCAGTACTTC.

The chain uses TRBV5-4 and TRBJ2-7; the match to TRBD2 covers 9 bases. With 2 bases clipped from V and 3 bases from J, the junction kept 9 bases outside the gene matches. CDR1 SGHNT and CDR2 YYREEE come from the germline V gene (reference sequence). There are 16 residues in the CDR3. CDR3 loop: CASSFHLAGPFYEQYF. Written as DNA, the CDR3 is TGTGCCAGCAGCTTCCACCTAGCGGGACCATTCTACGAGCAGTACTTC.

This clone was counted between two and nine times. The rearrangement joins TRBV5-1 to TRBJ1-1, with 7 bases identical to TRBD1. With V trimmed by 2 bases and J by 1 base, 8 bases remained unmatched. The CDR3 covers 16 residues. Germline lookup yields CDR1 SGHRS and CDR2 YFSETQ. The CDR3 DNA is TGCGCCAGCAGCTTCACATGGGACAGCTCGAACACTGAAGCTTTCTTT. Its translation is CASSFTWDSSNTEAFF.

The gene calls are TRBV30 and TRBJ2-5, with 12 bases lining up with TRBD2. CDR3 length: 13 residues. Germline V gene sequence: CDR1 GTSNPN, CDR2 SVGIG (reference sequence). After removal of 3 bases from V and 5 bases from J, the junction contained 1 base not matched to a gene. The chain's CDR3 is CAWRGLAGETQYF. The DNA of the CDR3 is TGTGCCTGGAGGGGACTAGCGGGCGAGACCCAGTACTTC.

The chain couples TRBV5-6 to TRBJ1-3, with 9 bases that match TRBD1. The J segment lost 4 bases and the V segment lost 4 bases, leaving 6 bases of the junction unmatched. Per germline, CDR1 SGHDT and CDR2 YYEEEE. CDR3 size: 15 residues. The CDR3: CASSGGQGSGNTIYF. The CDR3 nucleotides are TGTGCCAGCAGCGGTGGACAGGGGTCGGGAAACACCATATATTTT.

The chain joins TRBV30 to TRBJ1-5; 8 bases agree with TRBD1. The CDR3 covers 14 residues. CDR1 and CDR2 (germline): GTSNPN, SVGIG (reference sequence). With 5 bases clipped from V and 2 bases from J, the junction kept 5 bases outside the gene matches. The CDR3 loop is CAWAGGTGNQPQHF. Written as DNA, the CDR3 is TGTGCCTGGGCAGGGGGCACTGGCAATCAGCCCCAGCATTTT.

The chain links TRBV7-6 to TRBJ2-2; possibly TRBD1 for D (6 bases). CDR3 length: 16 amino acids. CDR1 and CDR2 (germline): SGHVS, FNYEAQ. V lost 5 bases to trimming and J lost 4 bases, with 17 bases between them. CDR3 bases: TGTGCCAGCAGCCAAAGATCCCAGACAGGCACCGGGGAGCTGTTTTTT. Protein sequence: CASSQRSQTGTGELFF.

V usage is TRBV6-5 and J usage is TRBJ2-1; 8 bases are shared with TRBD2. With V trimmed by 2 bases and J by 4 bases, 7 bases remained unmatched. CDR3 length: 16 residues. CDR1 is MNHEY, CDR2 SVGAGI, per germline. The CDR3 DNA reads TGTGCCAGCAGTTACGGGGGCGGGGGGCTATACAATGAGCAGTTCTTC. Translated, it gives CASSYGGGGLYNEQFF.

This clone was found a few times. CDR3 bases: TGTGCCAGCAGCTTATCCGGGCGGGACTCCTACGAGCAGTACTTC. Residues: CASSLSGRDSYEQYF. V usage is TRBV7-9 and J usage is TRBJ2-7, with D possibly TRBD2 on 6 matching bases. This CDR3 comprises 15 residues. V was pared by 2 bases and J by 0 bases, with 11 bases between. Germline CDR1 is SEHNR and CDR2 is FQNEAQ (reference sequence).

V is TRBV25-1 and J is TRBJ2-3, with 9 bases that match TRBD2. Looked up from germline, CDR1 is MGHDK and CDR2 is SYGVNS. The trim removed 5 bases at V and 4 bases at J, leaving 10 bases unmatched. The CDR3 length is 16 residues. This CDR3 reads CASSPGTSFSSDTQYF. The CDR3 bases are TGTGCCAGCAGTCCCGGGACTAGCTTTTCCTCAGATACGCAGTATTTT. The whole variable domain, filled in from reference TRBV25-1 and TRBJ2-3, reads EADIYQTPRYLVIGTGKKITLECSQTMGHDKMYWYQQDPGMELHLIHYSYGVNSTEKGDLSSESTVSRIRTEHFPLTLESARPSHTSQYLCASSPGTSFSSDTQYFGPGTRLTVL.

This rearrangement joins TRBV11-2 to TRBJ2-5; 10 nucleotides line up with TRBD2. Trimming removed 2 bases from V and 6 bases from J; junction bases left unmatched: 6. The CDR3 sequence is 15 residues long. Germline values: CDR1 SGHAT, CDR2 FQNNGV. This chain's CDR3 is CASSLPQAGGKTQYF. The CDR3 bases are TGTGCCAGCAGCTTACCGCAAGCGGGAGGGAAGACCCAGTACTTC.

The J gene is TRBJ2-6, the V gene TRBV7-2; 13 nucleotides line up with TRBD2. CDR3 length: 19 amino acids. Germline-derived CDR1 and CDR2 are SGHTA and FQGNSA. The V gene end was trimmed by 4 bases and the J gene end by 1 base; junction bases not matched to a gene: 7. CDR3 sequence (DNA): TGTGCCAGCAGCTCTTTCCCGACTAGCGGGAGGTCTGGGGCCAACGTCCTGACTTTC. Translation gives CASSSFPTSGRSGANVLTF.

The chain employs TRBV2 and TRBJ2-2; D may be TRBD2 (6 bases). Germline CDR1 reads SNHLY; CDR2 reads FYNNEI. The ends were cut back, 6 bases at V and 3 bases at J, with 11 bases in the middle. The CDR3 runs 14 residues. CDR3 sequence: CASRDTGDTGELFF. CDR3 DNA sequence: TGTGCCAGCAGAGACACGGGGGACACCGGGGAGCTGTTTTTT.

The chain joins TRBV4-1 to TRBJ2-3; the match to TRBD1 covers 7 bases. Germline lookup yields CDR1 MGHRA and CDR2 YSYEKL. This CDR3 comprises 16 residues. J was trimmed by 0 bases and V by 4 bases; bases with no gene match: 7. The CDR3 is CASSLGQGVSTDTQYF. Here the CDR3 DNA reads TGCGCCAGCAGCCTAGGTCAGGGGGTAAGCACAGATACGCAGTATTTT.

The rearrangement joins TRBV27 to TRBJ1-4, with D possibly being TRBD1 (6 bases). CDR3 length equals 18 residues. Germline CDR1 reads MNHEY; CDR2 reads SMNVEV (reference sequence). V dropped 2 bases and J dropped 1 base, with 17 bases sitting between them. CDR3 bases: TGTGCCAGCAGTTTAGGTTACTTGGGAGGGGGAACTAATGAAAAACTGTTTTTT. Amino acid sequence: CASSLGYLGGGTNEKLFF.

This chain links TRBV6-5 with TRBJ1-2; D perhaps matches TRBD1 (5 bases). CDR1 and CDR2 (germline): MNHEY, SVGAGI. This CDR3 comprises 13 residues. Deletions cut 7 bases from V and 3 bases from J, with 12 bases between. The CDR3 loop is CASKRGRDYGYTF. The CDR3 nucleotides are TGTGCCAGCAAAAGGGGAAGGGACTATGGCTACACCTTC.

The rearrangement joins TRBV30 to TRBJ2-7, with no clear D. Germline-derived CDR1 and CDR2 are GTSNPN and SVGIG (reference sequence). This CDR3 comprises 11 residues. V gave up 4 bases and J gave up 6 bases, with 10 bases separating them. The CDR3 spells CAWTSKCEQYF. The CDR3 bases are TGTGCCTGGACTAGTAAGTGCGAGCAGTACTTC.